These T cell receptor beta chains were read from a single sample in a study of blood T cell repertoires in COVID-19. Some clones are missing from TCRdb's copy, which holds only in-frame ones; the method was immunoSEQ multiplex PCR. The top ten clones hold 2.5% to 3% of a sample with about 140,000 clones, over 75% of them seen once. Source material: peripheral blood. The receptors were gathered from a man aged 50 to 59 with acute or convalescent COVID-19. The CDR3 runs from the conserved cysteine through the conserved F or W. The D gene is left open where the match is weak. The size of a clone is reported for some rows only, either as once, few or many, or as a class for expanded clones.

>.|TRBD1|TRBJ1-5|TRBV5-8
TGTGCCAGCAGCTTGGACAGGGGCTCTGTTCAGCCCCAGCATTTT
CASSLDRGSVQPQHF
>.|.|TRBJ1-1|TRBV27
TGTGCCAGCAGCCAAAAAGGTAGGAGGGTGAGCACTGAAGCTTTCTTT
CASSQKGRRVSTEAFF
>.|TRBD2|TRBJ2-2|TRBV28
TGTGCCAGCAGACCGTCTAGCGGGTACACCGGGGAGCTGTTTTTT
CASRPSSGYTGELFF
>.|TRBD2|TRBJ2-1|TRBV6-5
TGTGCCAGCAGTTCGGGACTAGCGATTTACAATGAGCAGTTCTTC
CASSSGLAIYNEQFF
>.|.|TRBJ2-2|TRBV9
TGTGCCAGCAGCCCCCGACAGTTACCAAACACCGGGGAGCTGTTTTTT
CASSPRQLPNTGELFF
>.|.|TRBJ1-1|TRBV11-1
TGTGCCAGCAGGCGCGGACAGAACACTGAAGCTTTCTTT
CASRRGQNTEAFF
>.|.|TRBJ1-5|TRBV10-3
TGTGCCATCAGTGAGTCGACACGTCAGCCCCAGCATTTT
CAISESTRQPQHF
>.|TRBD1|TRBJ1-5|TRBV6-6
TGTGCCAGCAGACCCCAGGGACAGGGGGCCCAGCCCCAGCATTTT
CASRPQGQGAQPQHF
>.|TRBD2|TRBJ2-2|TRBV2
TGTGCCAGCAGGGAAGGGACTAGCGGAACCACCGGGGAGCTGTTTTTT
CASREGTSGTTGELFF
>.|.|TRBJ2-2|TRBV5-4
TGTGCCAGCAGCTTGGGGGAGGTTGGCACCGGGGAGCTGTTTTTT
CASSLGEVGTGELFF
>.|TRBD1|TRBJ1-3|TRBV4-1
TGCGCCAGCAGCCAAAGCCGGGACAGGGTGTCAGTGAACACCATATATTTT
CASSQSRDRVSVNTIYF
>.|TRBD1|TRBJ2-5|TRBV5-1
TGCGCCAGCAGCCCCGGGGACAGCCAAGAGACCCAGTACTTC
CASSPGDSQETQYF
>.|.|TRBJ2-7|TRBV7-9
TGTGCCAGCACCTTAACAGGGACCTACGAGCAGTACTTC
CASTLTGTYEQYF
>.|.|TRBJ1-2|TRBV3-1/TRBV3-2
TGTGCCAGCAGCCAAGAGGCGGCGGCCTTGGGCTACACCTTC
CASSQEAAALGYTF
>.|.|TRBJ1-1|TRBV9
TGTGCCAGCAGCGTAGTTGGAGGGGCGGAAGCTTTCTTT
CASSVVGGAEAFF
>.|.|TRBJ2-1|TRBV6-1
TGTGCCAGCAGTGAAGATCTTAGCAGTTCCTACAATGAGCAGTTCTTC
CASSEDLSSSYNEQFF
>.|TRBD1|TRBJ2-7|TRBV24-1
TGTGCCACCAGTGACCCCGGGACAGGGGGGGACGAGCAGTACTTC
CATSDPGTGGDEQYF
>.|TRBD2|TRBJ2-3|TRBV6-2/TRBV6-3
TGTGCCAGCAGTTTTCTAGCGGGGGTGACCTTAAGCACAGATACGCAGTATTTT
CASSFLAGVTLSTDTQYF
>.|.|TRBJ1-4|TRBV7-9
TGTGCCAGCAGCTTTCTTGAAGTCTCGACGGGGGGACTGTTTTTT
CASSFLEVSTGGLFF
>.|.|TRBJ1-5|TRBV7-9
TGTGCCAGCAGCGCTCAGGGGAATCAGCCCCAGCATTTT
CASSAQGNQPQHF
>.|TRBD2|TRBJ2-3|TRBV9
TGTGCCAGCAGCGTAGGGAACCGGCTAGCGGCTGGCTATACGCAGTATTTT
CASSVGNRLAAGYTQYF
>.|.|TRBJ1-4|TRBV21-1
TGTGCCAGCAGCAAAGAATCCAGGGGGGCCTTAGAAAAACTGTTTTTT
CASSKESRGALEKLFF
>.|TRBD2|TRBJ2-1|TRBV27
TGTGCCAGCAGTCTCGGGACTAGCAGTTACAATGAGCAGTTCTTC
CASSLGTSSYNEQFF
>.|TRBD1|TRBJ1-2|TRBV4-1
TGCGCCAGCAGCCGGGGGACAGGATACAACTATGGCTACACCTTC
CASSRGTGYNYGYTF
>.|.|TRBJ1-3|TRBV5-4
TGTGCCAGCAGCTTTGGGGGCGTCTCTGGAAACACCATATATTTT
CASSFGGVSGNTIYF
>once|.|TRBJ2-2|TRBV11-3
TGTGCCAGCAGCTTAGATGGTCCTAGGAACACCGGGGAGCTGTTTTTT
CASSLDGPRNTGELFF
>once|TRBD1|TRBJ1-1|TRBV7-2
TGTGCCAGCAGCCAACAGGGGGACACTGAAGCTTTCTTT
CASSQQGDTEAFF
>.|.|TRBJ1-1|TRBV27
TGTGCCAGCAGTTACTTGAGCATGAACACTGAAGCTTTCTTT
CASSYLSMNTEAFF
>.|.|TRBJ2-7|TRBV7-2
TGTGCCAGCAGCTTCGACATAAGCTCCTACGAGCAGTACTTC
CASSFDISSYEQYF
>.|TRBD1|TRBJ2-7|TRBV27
TGTGCCAGCAGCCGGACAGGGAACGAGCAGTACTTC
CASSRTGNEQYF
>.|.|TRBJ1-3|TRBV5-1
TGCGCCAGCAGCTTGGAAGGACAGCCGACTAAAAATCTCTCTGGAAACACCATATATTTT
CASSLEGQPTKNLSGNTIYF
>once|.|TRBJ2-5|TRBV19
TGTGCCACCGGGCCGGGGTTTGGGCTGGAGACCCAGTACTTC
CATGPGFGLETQYF
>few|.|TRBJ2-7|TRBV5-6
TGTGCCAGCAGCTTGGGGGGTCGGACAATCTACGAGCAGTACTTC
CASSLGGRTIYEQYF
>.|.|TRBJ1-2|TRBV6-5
TGTGCCAGCAGTTTTGGACGGGGGAATGGCTACACCTTC
CASSFGRGNGYTF
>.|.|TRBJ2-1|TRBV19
TGTGCCAGTAGTACATCACAGGGCTGGAATGAGCAGTTCTTC
CASSTSQGWNEQFF
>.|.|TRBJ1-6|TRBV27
TGTGCCAGCAGTTTAAGGTGGACAACTAATAATTCACCCCTCCACTTT
CASSLRWTTNNSPLHF
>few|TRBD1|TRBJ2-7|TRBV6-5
TGTGCCAGCAGTTACAGGGGGACAGGGTTCCTGGAGCAGTACTTC
CASSYRGTGFLEQYF
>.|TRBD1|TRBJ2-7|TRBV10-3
TGTGCCATCAGTGATATGGGACAGGGGAGGGAGCAGTACTTC
CAISDMGQGREQYF
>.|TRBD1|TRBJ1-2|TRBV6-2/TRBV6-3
TGTGCCAGCAGTTACCTGACAGGGGGGAACTATGGCTACACCTTC
CASSYLTGGNYGYTF
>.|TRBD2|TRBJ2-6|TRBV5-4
TGTGCCAGCAGCTTAGACGGGAGGGCTGGGGCCAACGTCCTGACTTTC
CASSLDGRAGANVLTF